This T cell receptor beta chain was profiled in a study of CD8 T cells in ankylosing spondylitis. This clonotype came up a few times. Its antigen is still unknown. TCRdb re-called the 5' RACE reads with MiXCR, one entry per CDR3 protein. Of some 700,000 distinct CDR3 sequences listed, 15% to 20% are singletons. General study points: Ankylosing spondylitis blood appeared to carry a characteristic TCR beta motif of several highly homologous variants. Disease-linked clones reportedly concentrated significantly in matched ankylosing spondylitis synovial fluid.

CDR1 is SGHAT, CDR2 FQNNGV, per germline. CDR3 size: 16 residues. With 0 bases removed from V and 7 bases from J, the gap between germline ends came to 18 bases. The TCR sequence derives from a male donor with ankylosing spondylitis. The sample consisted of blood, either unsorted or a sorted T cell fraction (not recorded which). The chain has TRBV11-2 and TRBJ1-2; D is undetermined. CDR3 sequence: CASSLDLVSLTSGYTF. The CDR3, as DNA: TGTGCCAGCAGCTTAGATCTGGTGAGCCTGACAAGTGGCTACACCTTC. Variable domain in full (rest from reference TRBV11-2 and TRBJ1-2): EAGVAQSPRYKIIEKRQSVAFWCNPISGHATLYWYQQILGQGPKLLIQFQNNGVVDDSQLPKDRFSAERLKGVDSTLKIQPAKLEDSAVYLCASSLDLVSLTSGYTFGSGTRLTVV.